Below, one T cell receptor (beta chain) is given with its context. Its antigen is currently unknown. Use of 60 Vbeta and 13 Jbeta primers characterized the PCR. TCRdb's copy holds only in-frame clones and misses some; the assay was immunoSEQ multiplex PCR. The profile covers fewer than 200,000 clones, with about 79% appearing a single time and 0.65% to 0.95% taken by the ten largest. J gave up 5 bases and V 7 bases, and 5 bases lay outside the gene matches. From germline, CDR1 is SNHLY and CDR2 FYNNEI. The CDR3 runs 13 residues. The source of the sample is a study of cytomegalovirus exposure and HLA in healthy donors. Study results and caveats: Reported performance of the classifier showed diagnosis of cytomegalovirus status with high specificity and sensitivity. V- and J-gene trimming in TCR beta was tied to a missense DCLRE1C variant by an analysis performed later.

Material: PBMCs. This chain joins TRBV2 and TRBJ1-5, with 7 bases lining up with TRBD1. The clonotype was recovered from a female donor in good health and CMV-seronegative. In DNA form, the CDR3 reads TGTGCCAGCAACCGGGACAGCGATCAGCCCCAGCATTTT. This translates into CASNRDSDQPQHF.